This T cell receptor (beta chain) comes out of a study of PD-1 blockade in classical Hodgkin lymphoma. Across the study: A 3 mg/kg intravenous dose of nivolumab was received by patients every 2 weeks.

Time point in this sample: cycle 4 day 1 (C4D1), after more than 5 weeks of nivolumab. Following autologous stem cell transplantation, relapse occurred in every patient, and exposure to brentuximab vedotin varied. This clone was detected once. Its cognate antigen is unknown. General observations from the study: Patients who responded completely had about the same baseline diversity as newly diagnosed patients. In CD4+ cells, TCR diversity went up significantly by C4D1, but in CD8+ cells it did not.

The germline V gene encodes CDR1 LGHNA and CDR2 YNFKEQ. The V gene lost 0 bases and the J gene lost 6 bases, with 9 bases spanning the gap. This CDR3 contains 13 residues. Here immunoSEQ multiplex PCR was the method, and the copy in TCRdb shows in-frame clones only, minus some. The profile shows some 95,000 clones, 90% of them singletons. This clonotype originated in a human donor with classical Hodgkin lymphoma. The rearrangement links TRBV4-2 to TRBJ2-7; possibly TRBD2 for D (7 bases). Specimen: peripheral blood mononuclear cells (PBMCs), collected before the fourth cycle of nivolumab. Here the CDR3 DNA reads TGTGCCAGCAGCCAAGAGCGGGGGCGCGAGCAGTACTTC. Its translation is CASSQERGREQYF.